This T cell receptor beta chain was sequenced for a study of cytomegalovirus exposure and HLA in healthy donors. This clone was found once. The antigen is not known. Study observations and caveats: After further analysis at a later stage, under 20,000 TCR beta sequences were associated with HLA alleles at 0.05 false discovery rate. Previous analysis showed most TCR beta V segments were productive about 90% or about 30% of the time.

The PCR was carried out with 60 Vbeta primers and 13 Jbeta primers. This table comes from immunoSEQ multiplex PCR, and its TCRdb copy is limited to in-frame clones, with some not included. Altogether about 150,000 clones are present, roughly 80% being singletons, with the ten largest covering approximately 2.4%. The sample comprised PBMCs. This clonotype originated in a male donor in good health and CMV-seronegative.

In DNA form, the CDR3 reads TGTGCCAGCAGCTTAGGGCTAGGGGGCGCCTGGGGTACTGAAGCTTTCTTT. Translation gives CASSLGLGGAWGTEAFF. This rearrangement joins TRBV11-2 to TRBJ1-1, with 7 bases aligning to TRBD1. With 1 base clipped from V and 5 bases from J, the junction kept 13 bases outside the gene matches. In germline, CDR1 is SGHAT, CDR2 FQNNGV. The CDR3 length is 17 residues.